The 14 T cell receptor beta chains below were found in one sample sequenced in a study of shared T cell receptors in the human thymus. Only in-frame clones appear in the TCRdb table, and some are missing; sequencing was by immunoSEQ multiplex PCR. The sample has hundreds of thousands of clones, about 80% seen once. These data were likewise used in another study, on human thymus T cells.

The sample comprised thymocytes. These receptors were collected from a boy younger than two with a congenital heart defect.

This clone showed up just once. The chain is built from TRBV6-4 and TRBJ2-3; 8 bases agree with TRBD2. J was trimmed by 3 bases and V by 2 bases; bases with no gene match: 4. CDR3 size: 15 residues. CDR1 and CDR2 from the germline V gene are MRHNA and SNTAGT. Here the CDR3 reads CASSDPGLVTDTQYF. CDR3 nucleotide sequence: TGTGCCAGCAGTGACCCGGGACTAGTGACAGATACGCAGTATTTT.

V gene TRBV25-1 combines with J gene TRBJ2-7, with D unresolved. Germline CDR1 reads MGHDK; CDR2 reads SYGVNS. With 0 bases removed from V and 6 bases from J, the gap between germline ends came to 6 bases. The CDR3 sequence is 12 residues long. The CDR3 DNA reads TGTGCCAGCAGTGAATATAGTCGCGAGCAGTACTTC. Amino acid sequence: CASSEYSREQYF.

In this sample, this clone turned up once. The chain carries TRBV6-5 and TRBJ2-5, with 11 bases that match TRBD1. This CDR3 has 12 residues. The ends lost 11 bases at V and 5 bases at J; junction bases unmatched: 4. Germline V lookup: CDR1 MNHEY, CDR2 SVGAGI. The CDR3 DNA reads as TGTGCCTCCGGGACAGGGGGGGAGACCCAGTACTTC. It translates to CASGTGGETQYF.

The V gene is TRBV4-3, the J gene TRBJ2-5; a weak D match, TRBD2 (5 bases). Germline-derived CDR1 and CDR2 are LGHNA and YSLEER. The CDR3 totals 14 residues. V dropped 1 base and J dropped 8 bases, with 14 bases sitting between them. CDR3 residues: CASSQVGAGGTQYF. In DNA, the CDR3 is TGCGCCAGCAGCCAAGTTGGCGCAGGAGGTACCCAGTACTTC.

J is TRBJ2-7 and V is TRBV11-2, with 11 bases that match TRBD1. CDR1 is SGHAT, CDR2 FQNNGV, per germline. The CDR3 is 18 amino acids. V shed 1 base, J shed 3 bases, and the junction held 11 bases outside the gene matches. This CDR3 is CASSLGPPGQGVFYEQYF. The CDR3 region has the DNA TGTGCCAGCAGCTTAGGGCCACCGGGACAGGGGGTTTTCTACGAGCAGTACTTC.

The V gene is TRBV10-3, the J gene TRBJ2-3; D gene ambiguous. This CDR3 has 13 amino acids. V shed 2 bases and J shed 7 bases, with 10 bases lying between them. Germline CDR1 and CDR2: ENHRY and SYGVKD. The CDR3 reads CAISETPPHTQYF. CDR3 in DNA: TGTGCCATCAGTGAGACACCCCCCCATACGCAGTATTTT.

The chain employs TRBV28 and TRBJ1-2; a weak D match, TRBD1 (6 bases). The CDR3 is made up of 13 amino acids. Trimming shortened V by 3 bases and J by 7 bases, and 12 bases separated the two germline ends. CDR1 is MDHEN and CDR2 is SYDVKM in the germline V gene. The CDR3 DNA is TGTGCCAGCAGTTTTACAGGGAAGATTGGCTACACCTTC. Translated, it gives CASSFTGKIGYTF.

In the case of this clone: Different DNA sequences within this sample yield the same CDR3. The chain is built from TRBV4-1 and TRBJ2-3; D is perhaps TRBD1 (6 bases). This CDR3 region has 18 residues. Germline V CDR1 and CDR2: MGHRA, YSYEKL. V dropped 4 bases and J dropped 6 bases, with 26 bases sitting between them. CDR3 bases: TGCGCCAGCAGCCCATCAGACAGGATTCTGGAGGCAGCGGATACGCAGTATTTT. It yields the protein CASSPSDRILEAADTQYF.

The genes are TRBV29-1 and TRBJ2-7, with TRBD1 identical over 9 bases. The CDR3 runs to 17 residues. In germline, CDR1 is SQVTM, CDR2 ANQGSEA. The J segment lost 5 bases and the V segment lost 7 bases, leaving 21 bases of the junction unmatched. CDR3 DNA: TGCAGCGCTCAGGTTACAGGGGGCGTGGGAGGCCCCCACGAGCAGTACTTC. Encoded protein: CSAQVTGGVGGPHEQYF.

The rearrangement links TRBV4-2 to TRBJ1-3; possibly TRBD1 for D (6 bases). The CDR3 runs 16 residues. CDR1 is LGHNA and CDR2 is YNFKEQ in the germline V gene. The V and J ends lost 2 bases and 2 bases respectively, with 13 bases between them. The DNA for the CDR3 is TGTGCCAGCAGCCAAAGGACAGCCGGACCTGGAAACACCATATATTTT. The encoded protein is CASSQRTAGPGNTIYF.

This clone was seen a handful of times. The V and J genes are TRBV14 and TRBJ2-3; 9 bases line up with TRBD2. Looked up from germline, CDR1 is SGHDN and CDR2 is FVKESK. This CDR3 region has 16 residues. V lost 3 bases to trimming and J lost 4 bases; unmatched junction nucleotides: 8. The CDR3 coding sequence is TGTGCCAGCAGCCAGTGGGCGGGAGGGGGTCCAGATACGCAGTATTTT. This codes for CASSQWAGGGPDTQYF.

The V gene is TRBV29-1, the J gene TRBJ1-2; 7 bases are a match to TRBD1. With 3 bases clipped from V and 2 bases from J, the junction kept 12 bases outside the gene matches. Germline loops: CDR1 SQVTM, CDR2 ANQGSEA. The CDR3 loop spans 16 amino acids. DNA for the CDR3: TGCAGCGTTGATGGGACAGTCGACTTGAGGAACTATGGCTACACCTTC. Its translation: CSVDGTVDLRNYGYTF.

The chain employs TRBV28 and TRBJ2-7; 7 positions agree with TRBD1. Trimming at V came to 5 bases and at J to 6 bases, leaving 16 bases not matched to a gene. Germline CDR1 MDHEN, CDR2 SYDVKM. The length of the CDR3 is 16 residues. Here the CDR3 DNA reads TGTGCCAGCAGTCCCAAACAGGGGTTAGATCCCTGCGAGCAGTACTTC. Its translation: CASSPKQGLDPCEQYF.

The chain has TRBV7-9 and TRBJ2-1, with TRBD2 matching over 8 bases. This CDR3 comprises 15 residues. Germline-derived CDR1 and CDR2 are SEHNR and FQNEAQ (reference sequence). With 5 bases clipped from V and 8 bases from J, the junction kept 11 bases outside the gene matches. The CDR3 coding sequence is TGTGCCAGCAGCCTCCGGGTAGCGGGAATCGATGAGCAGTTCTTC. Protein: CASSLRVAGIDEQFF.